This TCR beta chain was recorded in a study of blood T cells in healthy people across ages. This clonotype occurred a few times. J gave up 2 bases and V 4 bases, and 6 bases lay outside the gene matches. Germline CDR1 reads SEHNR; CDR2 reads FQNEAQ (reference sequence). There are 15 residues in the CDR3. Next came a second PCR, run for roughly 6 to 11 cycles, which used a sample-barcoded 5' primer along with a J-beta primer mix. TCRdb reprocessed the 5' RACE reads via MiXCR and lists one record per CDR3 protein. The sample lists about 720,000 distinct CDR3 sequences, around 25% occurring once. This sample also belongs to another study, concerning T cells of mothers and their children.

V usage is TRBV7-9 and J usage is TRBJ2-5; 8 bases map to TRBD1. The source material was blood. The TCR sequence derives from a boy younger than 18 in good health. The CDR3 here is CASSSKGDRQETQYF. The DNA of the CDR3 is TGTGCCAGCAGCTCGAAAGGGGACAGGCAAGAGACCCAGTACTTC.